This TCR beta chain was recorded in a study of blood T cell repertoires in COVID-19. The assay was immunoSEQ multiplex PCR, and TCRdb's table has in-frame clones only and misses some. Of a few hundred thousand clones detected, around 83% appear once; the ten largest clones hold about 6.9%. The age range of participants was 18 to 89 years, with residence in under 25 US areas. This clonotype was sampled from a woman between 45 and 65 years old who had been exposed to COVID-19. Sequences were obtained from PBMCs or T cells enriched from blood (not recorded which).

This chain's CDR3 is CASSLDRGLGEQYF. The CDR3 DNA follows: TGTGCCAGTAGTCTCGACAGGGGGCTCGGCGAGCAGTACTTC. The V call is TRBV19, the J call TRBJ2-7; 10 nucleotides line up with TRBD1. The CDR3 spans 14 residues. Germline V CDR1 and CDR2: LNHDA, SQIVND (reference sequence). V dropped 5 bases and J dropped 6; count of bases not matched to a gene: 7.